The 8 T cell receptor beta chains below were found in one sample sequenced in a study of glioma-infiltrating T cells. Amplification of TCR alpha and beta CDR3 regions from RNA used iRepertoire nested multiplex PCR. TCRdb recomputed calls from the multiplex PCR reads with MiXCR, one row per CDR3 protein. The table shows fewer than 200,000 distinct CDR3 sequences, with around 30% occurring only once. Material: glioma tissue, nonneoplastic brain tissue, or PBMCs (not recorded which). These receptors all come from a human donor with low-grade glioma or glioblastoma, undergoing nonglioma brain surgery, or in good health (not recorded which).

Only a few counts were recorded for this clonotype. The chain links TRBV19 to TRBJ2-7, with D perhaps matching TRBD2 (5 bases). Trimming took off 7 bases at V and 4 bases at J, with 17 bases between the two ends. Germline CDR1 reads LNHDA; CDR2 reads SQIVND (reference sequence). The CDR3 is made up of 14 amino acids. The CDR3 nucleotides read TGTGCCAGTACCCCCTCGGCGGGCCCTTACGAGCAGTACTTC. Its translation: CASTPSAGPYEQYF.

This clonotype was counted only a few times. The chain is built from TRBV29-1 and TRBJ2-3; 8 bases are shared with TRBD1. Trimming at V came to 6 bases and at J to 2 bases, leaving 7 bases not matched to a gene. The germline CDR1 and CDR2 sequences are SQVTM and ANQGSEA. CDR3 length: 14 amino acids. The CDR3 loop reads CSVDRVYATDTQYF. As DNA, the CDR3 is TGCAGCGTGGACAGGGTTTATGCCACAGATACGCAGTATTTT.

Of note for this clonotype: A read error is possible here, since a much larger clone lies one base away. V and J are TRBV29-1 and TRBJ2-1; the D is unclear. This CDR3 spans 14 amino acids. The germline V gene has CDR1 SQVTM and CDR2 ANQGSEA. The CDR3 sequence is CRVDPGRFYNEQFF. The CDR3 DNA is TGCAGAGTTGACCCCGGGCGGTTCTACAATGAGCAGTTCTTC.

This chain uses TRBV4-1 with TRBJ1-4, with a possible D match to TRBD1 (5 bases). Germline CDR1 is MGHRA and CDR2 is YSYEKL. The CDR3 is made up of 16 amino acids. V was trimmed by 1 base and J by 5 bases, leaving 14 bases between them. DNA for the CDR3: TGCGCCAGCAGCCAAGGTGCGAGCAGGGAGAATGAAAAACTGTTTTTT. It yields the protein CASSQGASRENEKLFF.

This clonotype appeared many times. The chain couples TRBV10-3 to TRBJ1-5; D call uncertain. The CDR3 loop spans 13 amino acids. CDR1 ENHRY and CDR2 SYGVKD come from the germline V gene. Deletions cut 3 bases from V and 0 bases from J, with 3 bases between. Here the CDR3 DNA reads TGTGCCATCAGTGAAAGTAGCAATCAGCCCCAGCATTTT. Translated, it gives CAISESSNQPQHF.

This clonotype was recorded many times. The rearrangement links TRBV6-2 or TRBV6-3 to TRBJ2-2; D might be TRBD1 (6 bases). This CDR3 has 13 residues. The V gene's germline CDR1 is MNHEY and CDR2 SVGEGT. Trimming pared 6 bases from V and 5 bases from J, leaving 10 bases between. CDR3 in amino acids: CASSLQGTGELFF. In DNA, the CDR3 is TGTGCCAGCAGCTTACAGGGAACCGGGGAGCTGTTTTTT.

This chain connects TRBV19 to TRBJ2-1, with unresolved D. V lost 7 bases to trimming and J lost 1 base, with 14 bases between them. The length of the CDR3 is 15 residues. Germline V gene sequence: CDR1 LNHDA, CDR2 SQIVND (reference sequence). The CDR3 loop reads CASILGDVSYNEQFF. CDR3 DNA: TGTGCCAGTATTCTAGGAGACGTTTCCTACAATGAGCAGTTCTTC. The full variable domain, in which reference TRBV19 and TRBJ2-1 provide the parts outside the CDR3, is DGGITQSPKYLFRKEGQNVTLSCEQNLNHDAMYWYRQDPGQGLRLIYYSQIVNDFQKGDIAEGYSVSREKKESFPLTVTSAQKNPTAFYLCASILGDVSYNEQFFGPGTRLTVL.

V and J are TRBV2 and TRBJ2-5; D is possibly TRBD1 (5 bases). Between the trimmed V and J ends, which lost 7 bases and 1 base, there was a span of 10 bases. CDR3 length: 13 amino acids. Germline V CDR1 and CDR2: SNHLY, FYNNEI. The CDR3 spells CASIKTVQETQYF. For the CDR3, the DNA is TGTGCCAGCATTAAGACAGTCCAAGAGACCCAGTACTTC.